The entry below gives a single TCR beta chain sequence along with its context. This sample was included in a study of cytomegalovirus exposure and HLA in healthy donors. The CDR3 length is 17 residues. Unmatched junction bases numbered 12, after V lost 1 base and J lost 3 bases. From germline, CDR1 is ENHRY and CDR2 SYGVKD. PCR was performed using 60 Vbeta and 13 Jbeta primers. Method: immunoSEQ multiplex PCR; TCRdb's copy keeps in-frame clones and lacks some. The sample carries approximately 140,000 clones, about four fifths recorded once. Sequenced sample: PBMCs. This receptor was obtained from a human donor in good health. This chain connects TRBV10-3 to TRBJ2-7, with 7 positions matching TRBD1. DNA of the CDR3: TGTGCCATCAGTGAGTGGGGACAGACGGGCTCATTCTACGAGCAGTACTTC. Amino acid sequence: CAISEWGQTGSFYEQYF.